The T cell receptor (beta chain) under discussion was sequenced for a study of T cell responses to AZD1222 COVID-19 vaccine. TCRdb's table, derived via immunoSEQ multiplex PCR, lists solely in-frame clones and lacks some. The sample data list over 140,000 clones. Trimming removed 6 bases at V and 0 bases at J, with 8 bases between. CDR3 length: 13 residues. A note on this clone: Its antigen is still unknown.

Study results and caveats: The repertoires were collected only after the peak T cell response. With two AZD1222 doses given, Spike-specific TCR breadth and depth both rose.

The TCR was taken from an adult in good health. V usage is TRBV12-3 or TRBV12-4 and J usage is TRBJ1-1; a possible D gene is TRBD1 (6 bases). Input material: peripheral blood. CDR3 sequence (DNA): TGTGCCAGCAGACGGACAGTGAACACTGAAGCTTTCTTT. It yields the protein CASRRTVNTEAFF.